Each of the 15 T cell receptor beta chains below was sequenced from the same sample in a study of metastatic and nonmetastatic thyroid tumors. TCRdb reprocessed the PCR reads via MiXCR. This sample has approximately 12,000 clones; less than 30% occur once, and the top ten carry roughly 3.6%. Thyroid surgery was performed in patients who had received no treatment beforehand. Material: blood. The receptors here all came from a female donor with papillary thyroid cancer or a benign thyroid nodule (not recorded which). Some clones in this sample may be carry-over from other donors' samples.

This clone was counted at least ten times. The CDR3 DNA is TGTGCCAGTAGTATAGATCGCAGATATAGCAATCAGCCCCAGCATTTT. It specifies CASSIDRRYSNQPQHF. This chain uses TRBV19 with TRBJ1-5; D gene ambiguous. CDR1 is LNHDA and CDR2 is SQIVND in the germline V gene (reference sequence). CDR3 size: 16 residues. V lost 0 bases and J 0 bases, leaving 9 bases between the germline ends.

In this sample, this clone turned up many times. The V call is TRBV5-4, the J call TRBJ2-1, with TRBD2 identical over 9 bases. Germline V lookup: CDR1 SGHNT, CDR2 YYREEE (reference sequence). The V and J ends lost 3 bases and 5 bases, in that order; junction bases with no gene match: 9. The CDR3 has 16 residues. CDR3 loop: CASSSLFSSGNNEQFF. DNA for the CDR3: TGTGCCAGCAGCTCCCTCTTTTCTAGCGGGAACAATGAGCAGTTCTTC.

The table lists this clone with many counts. The rearrangement uses TRBV13 and TRBJ2-2; 9 positions agree with TRBD2. CDR3 size: 16 residues. Germline values: CDR1 PRHDT, CDR2 FYEKMQ (reference sequence). V shed 3 bases, J shed 4 bases, and the junction held 6 bases outside the gene matches. DNA for the CDR3: TGTGCCAGCAGCTTTAGCGGGAGCGGTATCACCGGGGAGCTGTTTTTT. It translates to CASSFSGSGITGELFF. Full variable domain (missing parts from reference TRBV13 and TRBJ2-2): AAGVIQSPRHLIKEKRETATLKCYPIPRHDTVYWYQQGPGQDPQFLISFYEKMQSDKGSIPDRFSAQQFSDYHSELNMSSLELGDSALYFCASSFSGSGITGELFFGEGSRLTVL.

The table lists this clone with many counts. The rearrangement links TRBV5-1 to TRBJ1-1, with D unresolved. This CDR3 is 14 amino acids long. The V end was cut by 1 base, the J end by 4 bases, with 11 bases between. Germline V gives CDR1 SGHRS, CDR2 YFSETQ. The CDR3 coding sequence is TGCGCCAGCAGCTTGTGGCAGGAGGGCACTGAAGCTTTCTTT. The encoded protein is CASSLWQEGTEAFF.

By share, this clone ranks as medium-sized. The chain has TRBV29-1 and TRBJ2-7; D may be TRBD1 (5 bases). CDR1 SQVTM and CDR2 ANQGSEA come from the germline V gene. The CDR3 is 12 amino acids. Trimming removed 4 bases at V and 6 bases at J, with 13 bases between. In DNA, the CDR3 is TGCAGCGTTGGGCAGGGATTCCGCGAGCAGTACTTC. This gives the protein CSVGQGFREQYF.

This clone appeared many times. This chain joins TRBV5-1 and TRBJ1-2; the D is unclear. Germline V gene lookup returns CDR1 SGHRS and CDR2 YFSETQ. V dropped 3 bases and J dropped 12 bases, with 15 bases sitting between them. This CDR3 contains 12 residues. The CDR3 is CASSYNYDFHTF. In DNA form, the CDR3 reads TGCGCCAGCAGCTACAACTACGACTTCCACACCTTC. Using reference TRBV5-1 and TRBJ1-2 for the parts outside the CDR3, the full variable domain is KAGVTQTPRYLIKTRGQQVTLSCSPISGHRSVSWYQQTPGQGLQFLFEYFSETQRNKGNFPGRFSGRQFSNSRSEMNVSTLELGDSALYLCASSYNYDFHTFGSGTRLTVV.

The sample holds many counts of this clone. The V and J genes are TRBV7-3 and TRBJ2-2; 8 positions match TRBD2. The V gene end was trimmed by 3 bases and the J gene end by 7 bases; junction bases not matched to a gene: 13. Germline V gene data show CDR1 as SGHTA and CDR2 as FQGTGA. The CDR3 totals 17 residues. The CDR3 nucleotides are TGTGCCAGCAGCTTCCTTCCGGGGGGGCCCGGGGTCGGGGAGCTGTTTTTT. This translates into CASSFLPGGPGVGELFF.

Ten or more counts support this clone. A read error is possible here, since a much larger clone lies one base away. This chain connects TRBV12-3 or TRBV12-4 to TRBJ1-4; D unclear. Trimming left V 5 bases short and J 7 bases short, with 14 bases between. This CDR3 spans 14 amino acids. CDR3 DNA sequence: TGTGCCAGCAGTAGTGGCCCGAGGACTGAAAAACTGTTTTTT. This translates into CASSSGPRTEKLFF.

This clone occurred many times. The J gene is TRBJ1-1, the V gene TRBV13; D is ambiguous. V lost 5 bases and J lost 0, with 10 bases in between. The CDR3 extends over 14 amino acids. CDR1 is PRHDT, CDR2 FYEKMQ, per germline (reference sequence). The CDR3 loop is CASSAITLNTEAFF. DNA of the CDR3: TGTGCCAGCAGCGCCATCACTCTGAACACTGAAGCTTTCTTT.

This clone qualifies as medium-sized. The J gene is TRBJ1-1, the V gene TRBV2, with 10 bases fitting TRBD1. From germline, CDR1 is SNHLY and CDR2 FYNNEI. Unmatched junction bases numbered 2, after V lost 5 bases and J lost 2 bases. The CDR3 has 14 amino acids. CDR3 residues: CASSRDRGNTEAFF. The CDR3 DNA reads as TGTGCCAGCAGTAGGGACAGGGGAAACACTGAAGCTTTCTTT.

This clone was seen ten or more times. The chain links TRBV11-2 to TRBJ2-5; D perhaps matches TRBD1 (6 bases). The CDR3 sequence is 15 residues long. From germline, CDR1 is SGHAT and CDR2 FQNNGV. V shed 2 bases and J shed 5 bases, with 15 bases lying between them. CDR3 region: CASSLFGGPSETQYF. CDR3 nucleotides: TGTGCCAGCAGCTTATTTGGGGGCCCAAGCGAGACCCAGTACTTC.

This chain links TRBV5-6 with TRBJ1-5, with D maybe TRBD1 (6 bases). CDR1 and CDR2 (germline): SGHDT, YYEEEE. The germline V and J ends were trimmed by 0 bases and 8 bases, with 18 bases remaining between them. The CDR3 contains 16 residues. The CDR3 is CASSLGDTVDVEPQHF. CDR3 sequence (DNA): TGTGCCAGCAGCTTGGGGGACACCGTGGATGTTGAGCCCCAGCATTTT.

This clone was counted only a few times. The junction and the germline gene differ at one end; a read error may be behind it. The chain couples TRBV24-1 to TRBJ2-3; 7 bases fit TRBD1. Germline V CDR1 and CDR2: KGHDR, SFDVKD. The CDR3 sequence is 15 residues long. The CDR3 here is CATIDLTGDTDTQYF. The DNA for the CDR3 is TGTGCCACCATTGATTTAACAGGGGACACAGATACGCAGTATTTT.

In this sample, this clone is large. This sequence joins TRBV28 and TRBJ1-6, with unresolved D. Germline CDR1 MDHEN, CDR2 SYDVKM. This CDR3 is 14 amino acids long. The germline V and J ends were trimmed by 6 bases and 7 bases, with 13 bases remaining between them. The CDR3 DNA reads TGTGCCAGCAGCCCCCCGGACGTAAATTCACCCCTCCACTTT. Translation: CASSPPDVNSPLHF.

For this clone: This may come from a read error, since a much larger clone is one base off. This chain connects TRBV7-2 to TRBJ1-5; tentatively, D is TRBD1 (5 bases). Looked up from germline, CDR1 is SGHTA and CDR2 is FQGNSA. This CDR3 region has 14 residues. In nucleotides, the CDR3 is TGTGCCTGCAGCTCTGACAGAACTAATCGGCCCCAGCATTTT. It encodes CACSSDRTNRPQHF.